Listed below are T cell receptor beta chains from one sample, sequenced in a study of identical twins. MiXCR was run by TCRdb on the 5' RACE reads, yielding one entry per CDR3 protein. The sample holds roughly 690,000 distinct CDR3 sequences, approximately 6.1% seen once. The material sequenced was naive T cells sorted from blood. The receptor source for this set is a young man in good health. Each CDR3 is given with its conserved first and last residue. Each record gives: clone size, D gene, V gene, J gene, CDR3 protein, CDR3 DNA. D genes are given only for firm matches. Part of the rows lack a size; the others show once, few, many or a class for expanded clones.

many,.,TRBV5-1,TRBJ2-1,CASSLAGITNEQFF,TGCGCCAGCAGCTTGGCGGGGATCACAAATGAGCAGTTCTTC
few,.,TRBV5-1,TRBJ2-7,CASSPDGGTTWEQYF,TGCGCCAGCAGCCCGGATGGGGGAACCACCTGGGAGCAGTACTTC
many,TRBD2,TRBV12-3/TRBV12-4,TRBJ2-2,CASGRVDGELFF,TGTGCCAGCGGGAGGGTGGACGGGGAGCTGTTTTTT
many,.,TRBV20-1,TRBJ2-3,CSAITRDKGTDTQYF,TGCAGTGCTATCACACGGGACAAAGGCACAGATACGCAGTATTTT
many,TRBD2,TRBV20-1,TRBJ2-3,CSHLPTKRGNTDTQYF,TGCAGTCACCTCCCCACCAAGCGGGGAAACACAGATACGCAGTATTTT
many,TRBD2,TRBV5-5,TRBJ2-2,CASSLVAGTNTGELFF,TGTGCCAGCAGCTTGGTAGCGGGAACGAACACCGGGGAGCTGTTTTTT
many,TRBD2,TRBV29-1,TRBJ2-1,CSVEWVAGGVHNEQFF,TGCAGCGTTGAGTGGGTAGCGGGAGGCGTTCACAATGAGCAGTTCTTC
.,TRBD1,TRBV3-1,TRBJ2-7,CASSQAGTGEGYEQYF,TGTGCCAGCAGCCAAGCCGGGACAGGGGAAGGCTACGAGCAGTACTTC
many,.,TRBV5-1,TRBJ1-3,CASKVGNTIYF,TGCGCCAGCAAAGTTGGAAACACCATATATTTT
many,.,TRBV28,TRBJ2-7,CASSPEGFEGYEQYF,TGTGCCAGCAGCCCGGAGGGCTTTGAGGGCTACGAGCAGTACTTC